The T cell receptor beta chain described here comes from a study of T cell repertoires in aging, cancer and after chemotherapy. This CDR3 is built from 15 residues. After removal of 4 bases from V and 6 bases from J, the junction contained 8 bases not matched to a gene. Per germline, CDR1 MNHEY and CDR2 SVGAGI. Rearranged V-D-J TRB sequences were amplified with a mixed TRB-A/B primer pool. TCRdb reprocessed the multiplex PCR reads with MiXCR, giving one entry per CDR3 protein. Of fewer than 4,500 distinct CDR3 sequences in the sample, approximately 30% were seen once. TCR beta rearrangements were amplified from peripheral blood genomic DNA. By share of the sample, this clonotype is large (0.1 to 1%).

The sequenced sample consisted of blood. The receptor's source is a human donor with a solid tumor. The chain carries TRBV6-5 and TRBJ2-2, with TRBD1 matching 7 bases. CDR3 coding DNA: TGTGCCAGCAGTTCCGTGACAGGGTCCCCCGGGGAGCTGTTTTTT. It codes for CASSSVTGSPGELFF.